The sample holds a few counts of the clone carrying this T cell receptor (beta chain). This sample was included in a study of blood T cells in healthy people across ages. A second PCR, run for roughly 7 to 12 cycles, used a sample-barcoded 5' primer plus a J-beta primer mix. TCRdb re-called the 5' RACE reads through MiXCR, storing one row per CDR3 protein. The sample shows about 900,000 distinct CDR3 sequences, 62% of them seen only once. The CDR3 spans 14 residues. V was shortened by 4 bases and J by 0 bases, with 9 bases between the two germline ends. Sequencing input: blood. V usage is TRBV12-3 or TRBV12-4 and J usage is TRBJ1-1; D gene ambiguous. The sequence was obtained from a man aged 25-40 years in good health. CDR3 amino acids: CASSYWTVNTEAFF. CDR3 nucleotides: TGTGCCAGCAGTTACTGGACGGTGAACACTGAAGCTTTCTTT.